One and the same sample provided the 2 T cell receptor beta chains below, sequenced in a study of PD-1 blockade in classical Hodgkin lymphoma. Noted time point: newly diagnosed, previously untreated cHL patient sample. Purification of CD4+ T cells from thawed PBMCs was achieved by magnetic negative selection. Clones were sequenced by immunoSEQ multiplex PCR, and TCRdb holds only the in-frame ones, with some missing. The profile covers about 32,000 clones, with about nine tenths appearing a single time and around 1.3% taken by the ten largest. Sequencing was carried out using CD4+ T cells from blood. The receptors were gathered from a human donor with classical Hodgkin lymphoma.

The V and J genes are TRBV4-1 and TRBJ1-6; D possibly corresponds to TRBD1 (6 bases). The germline gives CDR1 MGHRA, CDR2 YSYEKL. The CDR3 loop spans 15 amino acids. The V and J ends lost 4 bases and 4 bases respectively, with 11 bases between them. CDR3 loop: CASSPQGRYNSPLHF. DNA for the CDR3: TGCGCCAGCAGCCCACAGGGTCGTTATAATTCACCCCTCCACTTT.

The chain couples TRBV6-6 to TRBJ1-1; D is ambiguous. Trimming took 5 bases from V and 12 from J, leaving 16 bases between them. The CDR3 covers 12 residues. Germline-derived CDR1 and CDR2 are MNHNY and SVGAGI (reference sequence). The CDR3 region is CASSPVGLETFF. The CDR3 nucleotides read TGTGCCAGCAGTCCCGTCGGTCTTGAGACTTTCTTT.